A single sample is the source of the 17 T cell receptor beta chains below, sequenced in a study of human T cells and chemical hapten exposure. Time point of the sample: patch test 1, 2 weeks after DPC sensitization. Treatment given: therapeutic diphenylcyclopropenone sensitization with weekly scalp DPC. From the RACE reads, TCRdb called clonotypes with MiXCR, one entry per CDR3 protein. The sample includes approximately 100,000 distinct CDR3 sequences, around 10% seen only once; the top ten take around 3.5%. The sequences come from whole blood, collected in connection with sensitization to the hapten diphenylcyclopropenone (DPC). The receptors originated from a middle-aged woman with alopecia areata. Some clones in this sample may be carry-over from other donors' samples.

V gene TRBV25-1 combines with J gene TRBJ1-5; tentatively, D is TRBD1 (5 bases). Germline-derived CDR1 and CDR2 are MGHDK and SYGVNS. V gave up 6 bases and J gave up 3 bases, with 15 bases separating them. The CDR3 sequence is 15 residues long. DNA of the CDR3: TGTGCCAGCAGCGCCAGAGGGGCACCCAATCAGCCCCAGCATTTT. Translated: CASSARGAPNQPQHF.

V usage is TRBV7-6 and J usage is TRBJ2-2, with no clear D. Looked up from germline, CDR1 is SGHVS and CDR2 is FNYEAQ. The CDR3 covers 13 residues. V lost 8 bases and J lost 4, with 11 bases in between. CDR3 nucleotide sequence: TGTGCCAGCTTCTTCCCTAGCACCGGGGAGCTGTTTTTT. This sequence encodes CASFFPSTGELFF.

This clonotype was seen many times. The rearrangement uses TRBV19 and TRBJ1-1; no clear D. V was pared by 0 bases and J by 2 bases, with 13 bases between. Germline values: CDR1 LNHDA, CDR2 SQIVND (reference sequence). The CDR3 consists of 16 residues. The CDR3 sequence is CASSIDLRKTNTEAFF. The CDR3 DNA is TGTGCCAGTAGTATAGATCTGCGGAAGACAAACACTGAAGCTTTCTTT.

The chain couples TRBV20-1 to TRBJ1-1, with D unclear. In germline, CDR1 is DFQATT, CDR2 SNEGSKA (reference sequence). CDR3 length: 12 amino acids. V was cut by 2 bases and J by 5 bases, with 9 bases left in between. CDR3 sequence (DNA): TGCAGTGCTAGACAGGCGGGGACTGAAGCTTTCTTT. It encodes CSARQAGTEAFF.

In its sample, this clonotype was seen many times. The V gene is TRBV7-9, the J gene TRBJ2-3, with 14 bases aligning to TRBD2. Germline CDR1 and CDR2: SEHNR and FQNEAQ (reference sequence). CDR3 length equals 16 residues. Unmatched junction bases numbered 3, after V lost 4 bases and J lost 3 bases. CDR3 sequence (DNA): TGTGCCAGCAGCTCTGGGACTAGCGGGAGTACAGATACGCAGTATTTT. It yields the protein CASSSGTSGSTDTQYF.

At least ten counts were recorded for this clonotype. CDR3 coding DNA: TGCAGTGCTACGAGGACAGGCACCTACGAGCAGTACTTC. Protein: CSATRTGTYEQYF. The rearrangement joins TRBV20-1 to TRBJ2-7; 7 positions agree with TRBD1. V gave up 4 bases and J gave up 2 bases; unmatched junction bases: 5. This CDR3 contains 13 residues. Germline values: CDR1 DFQATT, CDR2 SNEGSKA (reference sequence).

The rearrangement joins TRBV11-2 to TRBJ2-2, with D tentatively TRBD1 or TRBD2 (5 bases each). V gave up 5 bases and J gave up 6 bases, with 19 bases separating them. The germline CDR1 and CDR2 sequences are SGHAT and FQNNGV. The CDR3 is made up of 16 amino acids. CDR3 sequence reads: CASSPRGDSRPGELFF. The CDR3 region has the DNA TGTGCCAGCAGCCCCCGAGGGGATAGCAGACCCGGGGAGCTGTTTTTT.

In its sample, this clonotype was seen a few times. The chain couples TRBV28 to TRBJ1-2; 7 bases align to TRBD1. The CDR3 loop spans 16 amino acids. Germline V gene data show CDR1 as MDHEN and CDR2 as SYDVKM. Losses at the gene ends were 6 bases for V and 8 bases for J; bases not matched to a gene: 18. The CDR3 region is CASSQSGQGERKGYTF. Here the CDR3 DNA reads TGTGCCAGCAGCCAAAGTGGTCAGGGGGAACGAAAGGGCTACACCTTC.

This clonotype was seen a few times. The chain recombines TRBV7-3 with TRBJ2-6, with D possibly matching TRBD2 (6 bases). Germline V gene sequence: CDR1 SGHTA, CDR2 FQGTGA. Trimming shortened V by 5 bases and J by 0 bases, and 17 bases separated the two germline ends. This CDR3 comprises 18 residues. The chain's CDR3 is CASSTTGTASSGANVLTF. The CDR3 nucleotides are TGTGCCAGCAGCACCACCGGGACTGCGAGCTCTGGGGCCAACGTCCTGACTTTC.

The rearrangement links TRBV29-1 to TRBJ2-7; D uncertain. Deletions cut 5 bases from V and 3 bases from J, with 5 bases between. Per the germline V gene, CDR1 is SQVTM and CDR2 is ANQGSEA. CDR3 length: 10 residues. In nucleotides, the CDR3 is TGCAGCGTTTCCGACTACGAGCAGTACTTC. It yields the protein CSVSDYEQYF.

In its sample, this clonotype was seen many times. This rearrangement joins TRBV7-9 to TRBJ1-3, with 7 nucleotides matching TRBD1. V shed 5 bases, J shed 4 bases, and the junction held 14 bases outside the gene matches. The CDR3 spans 17 residues. Germline assignment: CDR1 SEHNR and CDR2 FQNEAQ (reference sequence). The CDR3 bases are TGTGCCAGCAGCCCACTCACGGAGGGGGCGAAGGGAAACACCATATATTTT. Translating gives CASSPLTEGAKGNTIYF.

The chain has TRBV5-4 and TRBJ2-2; D might be TRBD1 (7 bases). The germline V gene has CDR1 SGHNT and CDR2 YYREEE (reference sequence). Trimming removed 3 bases at V and 7 bases at J, with 16 bases between. The CDR3 is 15 residues long. The CDR3 here is CASSSSGGLSGELFF. CDR3 nucleotides: TGTGCCAGCAGCTCCTCAGGGGGGCTTAGCGGGGAGCTGTTTTTT.

This clonotype was detected a few times. The V and J genes are TRBV2 and TRBJ2-2; 8 bases agree with TRBD1. V was clipped by 7 bases and J by 5 bases; unmatched bases: 6. Germline lookup yields CDR1 SNHLY and CDR2 FYNNEI. The CDR3 is made up of 14 amino acids. The CDR3 sequence: CASTPDRVTGELFF. The DNA of the CDR3 is TGTGCCAGCACTCCGGACAGGGTAACCGGGGAGCTGTTTTTT.

Ten or more counts support this clonotype. J is TRBJ1-5 and V is TRBV11-2; 7 bases map to TRBD1. The CDR3 contains 15 residues. The trim removed 1 base at V and 4 bases at J, leaving 4 bases unmatched. Germline V gene data show CDR1 as SGHAT and CDR2 as FQNNGV. This CDR3 reads CASSLGRGRNQPQHF. CDR3 DNA sequence: TGTGCCAGCAGCTTAGGAAGGGGGCGAAATCAGCCCCAGCATTTT. The full variable domain, in which reference TRBV11-2 and TRBJ1-5 provide the parts outside the CDR3, is EAGVAQSPRYKIIEKRQSVAFWCNPISGHATLYWYQQILGQGPKLLIQFQNNGVVDDSQLPKDRFSAERLKGVDSTLKIQPAKLEDSAVYLCASSLGRGRNQPQHFGDGTRLSIL.

This clonotype was seen ten or more times. The rearrangement uses TRBV20-1 and TRBJ2-5; 7 bases agree with TRBD2. In germline, CDR1 is DFQATT, CDR2 SNEGSKA (reference sequence). CDR3 length: 17 amino acids. V lost 0 bases, J lost 5 bases, and 15 bases stayed unmatched. The CDR3 spells CSARDSLSGTILETQYF. DNA for the CDR3: TGCAGTGCTAGAGATTCATTAAGCGGGACTATCCTTGAGACCCAGTACTTC.

The chain uses TRBV4-2 and TRBJ1-4, with D possibly matching TRBD1 (5 bases). The CDR3 consists of 17 residues. Germline values: CDR1 LGHNA, CDR2 YNFKEQ. V was shortened by 4 bases and J by 0 bases, with 15 bases between the two germline ends. DNA of the CDR3: TGTGCCAGCAGCCCCGAGGGACGGCTCGCAACTAATGAAAAACTGTTTTTT. Encoded protein: CASSPEGRLATNEKLFF.

The chain joins TRBV9 to TRBJ2-2; the match to TRBD2 covers 15 bases. This CDR3 is 18 amino acids long. V lost 4 bases, J lost 1 base, and 5 bases stayed unmatched. Germline V gene lookup returns CDR1 SGDLS and CDR2 YYNGEE. CDR3 residues: CASSSWGLAGGNTGELFF. The CDR3 DNA sequence: TGTGCCAGCAGCTCATGGGGACTAGCGGGAGGGAACACCGGGGAGCTGTTTTTT.